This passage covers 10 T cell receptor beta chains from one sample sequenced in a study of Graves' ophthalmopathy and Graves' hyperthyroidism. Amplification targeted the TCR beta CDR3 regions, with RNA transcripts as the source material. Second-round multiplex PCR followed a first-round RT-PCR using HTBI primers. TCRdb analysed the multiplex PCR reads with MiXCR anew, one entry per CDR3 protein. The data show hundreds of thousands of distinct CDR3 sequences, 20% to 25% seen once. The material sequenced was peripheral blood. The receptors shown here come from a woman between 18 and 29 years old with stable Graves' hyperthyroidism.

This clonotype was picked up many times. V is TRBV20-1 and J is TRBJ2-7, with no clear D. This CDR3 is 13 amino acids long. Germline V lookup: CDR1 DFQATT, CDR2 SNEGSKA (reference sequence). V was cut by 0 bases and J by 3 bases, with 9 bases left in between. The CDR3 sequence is CSAREHNSYEQYF. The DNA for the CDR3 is TGCAGTGCTAGAGAACACAATAGCTACGAGCAGTACTTC.

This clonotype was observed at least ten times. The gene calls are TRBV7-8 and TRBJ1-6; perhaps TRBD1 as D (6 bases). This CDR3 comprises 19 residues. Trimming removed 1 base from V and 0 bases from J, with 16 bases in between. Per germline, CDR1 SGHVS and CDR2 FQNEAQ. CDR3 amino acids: CASSLGVLGGSSYNSPLHF. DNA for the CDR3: TGTGCCAGCAGCTTAGGTGTCTTAGGGGGGAGCTCCTATAATTCACCCCTCCACTTT.

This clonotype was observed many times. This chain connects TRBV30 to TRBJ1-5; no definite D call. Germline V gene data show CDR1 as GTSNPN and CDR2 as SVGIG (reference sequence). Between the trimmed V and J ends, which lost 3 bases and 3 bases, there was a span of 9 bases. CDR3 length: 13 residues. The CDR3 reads CAWSNSFNQPQHF. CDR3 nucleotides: TGTGCCTGGAGCAACAGCTTCAATCAGCCCCAGCATTTT.

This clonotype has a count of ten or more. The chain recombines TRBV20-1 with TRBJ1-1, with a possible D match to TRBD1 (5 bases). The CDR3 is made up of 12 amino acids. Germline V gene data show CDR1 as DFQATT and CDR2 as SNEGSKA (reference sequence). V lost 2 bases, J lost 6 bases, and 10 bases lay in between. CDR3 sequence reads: CSARRGRAEAFF. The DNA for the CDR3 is TGCAGTGCTAGACGGGGGAGGGCTGAAGCTTTCTTT.

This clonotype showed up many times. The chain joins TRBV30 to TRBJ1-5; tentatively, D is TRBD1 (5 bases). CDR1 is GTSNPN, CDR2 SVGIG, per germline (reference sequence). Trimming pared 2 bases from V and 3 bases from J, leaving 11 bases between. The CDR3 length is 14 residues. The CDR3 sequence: CAWSKYGTNQPQHF. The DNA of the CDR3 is TGTGCCTGGAGTAAGTACGGGACCAATCAGCCCCAGCATTTT.

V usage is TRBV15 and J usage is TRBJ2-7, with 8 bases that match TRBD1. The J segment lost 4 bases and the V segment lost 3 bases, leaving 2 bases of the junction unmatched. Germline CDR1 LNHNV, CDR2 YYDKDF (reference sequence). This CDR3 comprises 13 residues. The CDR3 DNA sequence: TGTGCCACCAGCAGTCACAGGGGGTACGAGCAGTACTTC. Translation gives CATSSHRGYEQYF.

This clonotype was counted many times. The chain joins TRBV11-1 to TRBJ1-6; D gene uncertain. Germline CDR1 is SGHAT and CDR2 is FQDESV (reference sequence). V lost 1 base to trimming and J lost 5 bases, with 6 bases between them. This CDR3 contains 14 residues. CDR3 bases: TGTGCCAGCAGCTTAGTGATGGATAATTCACCCCTCCACTTT. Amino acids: CASSLVMDNSPLHF.

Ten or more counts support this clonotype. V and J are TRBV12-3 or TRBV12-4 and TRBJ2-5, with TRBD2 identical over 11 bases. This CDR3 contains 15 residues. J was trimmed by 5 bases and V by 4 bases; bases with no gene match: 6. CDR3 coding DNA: TGTGCCAGCAGTTCCTTGACTAGCGGGGAGGAGACCCAGTACTTC. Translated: CASSSLTSGEETQYF.

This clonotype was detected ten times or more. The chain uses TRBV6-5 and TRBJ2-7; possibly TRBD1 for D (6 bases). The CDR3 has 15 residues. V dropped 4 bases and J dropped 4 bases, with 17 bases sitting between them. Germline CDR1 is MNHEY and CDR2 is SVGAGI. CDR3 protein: CASSLRGDRRYEQYF. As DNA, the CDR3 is TGTGCCAGCAGTTTGCGTGGTGACAGGCGGTACGAGCAGTACTTC.

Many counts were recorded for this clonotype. The CDR3 protein is CASSGDRGRRDIQYF. The CDR3 DNA sequence: TGTGCCAGCAGCGGGGACAGGGGGCGCAGGGACATTCAGTACTTC. This chain connects TRBV2 to TRBJ2-4, with 12 nucleotides matching TRBD1. The CDR3 has 15 amino acids. The germline gives CDR1 SNHLY, CDR2 FYNNEI. V dropped 6 bases and J dropped 8; count of bases not matched to a gene: 8.